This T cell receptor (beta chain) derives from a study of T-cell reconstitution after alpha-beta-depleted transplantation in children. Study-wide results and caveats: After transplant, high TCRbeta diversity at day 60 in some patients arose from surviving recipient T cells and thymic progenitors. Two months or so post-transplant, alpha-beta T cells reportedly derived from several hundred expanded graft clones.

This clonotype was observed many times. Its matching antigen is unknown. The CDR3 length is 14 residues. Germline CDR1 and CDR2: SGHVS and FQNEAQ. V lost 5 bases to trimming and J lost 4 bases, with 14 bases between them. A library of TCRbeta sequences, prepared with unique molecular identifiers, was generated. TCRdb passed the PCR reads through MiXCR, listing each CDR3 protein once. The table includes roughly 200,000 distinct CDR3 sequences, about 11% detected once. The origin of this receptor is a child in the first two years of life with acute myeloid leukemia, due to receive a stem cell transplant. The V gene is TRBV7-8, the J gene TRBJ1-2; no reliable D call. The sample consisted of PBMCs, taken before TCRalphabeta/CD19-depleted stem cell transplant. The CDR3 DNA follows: TGTGCCAGCAGCACACAACAGATAACCTATGGCTACACCTTC. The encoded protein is CASSTQQITYGYTF.